The T cell receptor beta chain under discussion was sequenced for a study of cytomegalovirus exposure and HLA in healthy donors. PCR primers comprised 60 Vbeta and 13 Jbeta primers. Generated by immunoSEQ multiplex PCR, the TCRdb table keeps only in-frame clones and is missing some. Of about 200,000 clones listed, over 75% were seen once; the top ten hold approximately 0.098%. The V end was cut by 1 base, the J end by 5 bases, with 18 bases between. CDR1 and CDR2 (germline): SGHRS, YFSETQ. The CDR3 loop spans 16 amino acids. The chain uses TRBV5-1 and TRBJ1-1; TRBD1 might be the D (5 bases). The origin of this receptor is a boy between 2 and 15 years old in good health and CMV-seronegative. Input material: PBMCs. CDR3 residues: CASSLRPVGRWTEAFF. The CDR3 bases are TGCGCCAGCAGCTTGAGGCCAGTGGGGCGGTGGACTGAAGCTTTCTTT.